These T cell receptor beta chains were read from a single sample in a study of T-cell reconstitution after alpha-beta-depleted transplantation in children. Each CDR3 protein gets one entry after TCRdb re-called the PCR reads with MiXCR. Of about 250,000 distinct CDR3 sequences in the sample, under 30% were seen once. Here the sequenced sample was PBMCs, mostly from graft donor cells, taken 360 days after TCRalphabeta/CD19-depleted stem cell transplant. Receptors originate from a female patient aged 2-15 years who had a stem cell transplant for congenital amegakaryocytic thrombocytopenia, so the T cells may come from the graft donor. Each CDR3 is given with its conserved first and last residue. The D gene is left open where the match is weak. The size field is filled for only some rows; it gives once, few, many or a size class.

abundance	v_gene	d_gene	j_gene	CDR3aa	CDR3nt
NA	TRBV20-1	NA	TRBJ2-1	CSASRWWWVEGYNEQFF	TGCAGTGCTAGCCGGTGGTGGTGGGTAGAGGGATACAATGAGCAGTTCTTC
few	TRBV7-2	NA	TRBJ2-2	CASSLRGQGIISGELFF	TGTGCCAGCAGCTTACGCGGCCAGGGGATTATCTCCGGGGAGCTGTTTTTT
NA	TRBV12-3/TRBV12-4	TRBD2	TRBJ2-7	CASSKTSGVSEQYF	TGTGCCAGCAGCAAAACTAGCGGGGTAAGCGAGCAGTACTTC
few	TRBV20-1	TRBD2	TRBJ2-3	CSATSTSGKTDTQYF	TGCAGTGCAACCTCTACTAGCGGGAAGACAGATACGCAGTATTTT
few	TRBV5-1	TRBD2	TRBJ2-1	CASSRGTSGYNNEQFF	TGCGCCAGCAGCAGGGGGACTAGCGGCTACAACAATGAGCAGTTCTTC
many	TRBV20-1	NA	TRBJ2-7	CSARDLQSDRAYEQYF	TGCAGTGCTAGAGATTTACAGTCGGACAGAGCCTACGAGCAGTACTTC
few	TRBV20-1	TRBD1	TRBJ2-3	CSAPGTVSTDTQYF	TGCAGTGCTCCCGGGACAGTTAGCACAGATACGCAGTATTTT
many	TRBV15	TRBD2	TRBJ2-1	CATSRVSSGNNEQFF	TGTGCCACCAGCAGAGTGTCTAGCGGAAACAATGAGCAGTTCTTC
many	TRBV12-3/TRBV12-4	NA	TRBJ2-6	CASSFVSGANVLTF	TGTGCCAGCAGTTTTGTGTCTGGGGCCAACGTCCTGACTTTC
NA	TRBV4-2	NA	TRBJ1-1	CASSQDLRENTEAFF	TGTGCCAGCAGCCAAGATTTACGGGAGAACACTGAAGCTTTCTTT
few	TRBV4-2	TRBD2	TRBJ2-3	CASSQDVGGIDTQYF	TGTGCCAGCAGCCAAGATGTGGGAGGGATTGATACGCAGTATTTT
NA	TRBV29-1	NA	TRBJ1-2	CSVAGLGSSTGETF	TGCAGCGTTGCAGGCCTCGGGTCGTCGACGGGTGAGACCTTC
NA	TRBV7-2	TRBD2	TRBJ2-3	CASRTSGRHTQYF	TGTGCCAGCAGAACGAGCGGGAGACATACGCAGTATTTT
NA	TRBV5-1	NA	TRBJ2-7	CASSLGLANSYEQYF	TGCGCCAGCAGCTTGGGGCTAGCGAACTCCTACGAGCAGTACTTC
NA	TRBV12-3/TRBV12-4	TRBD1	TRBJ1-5	CASSFTGGIVQPQHF	TGTGCCAGCAGCTTCACAGGGGGTATCGTTCAGCCCCAGCATTTT
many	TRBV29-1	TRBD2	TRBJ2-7	CSVGLAGLYEQYF	TGCAGCGTTGGGCTAGCGGGGCTCTACGAGCAGTACTTC
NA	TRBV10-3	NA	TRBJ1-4	CAISDVVSPGPYGEKLFF	TGTGCCATCAGTGATGTTGTAAGCCCCGGCCCGTATGGTGAAAAACTGTTTTTT
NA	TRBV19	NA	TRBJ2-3	CASSMQGPDTQYF	TGTGCCAGTAGTATGCAAGGCCCAGATACGCAGTATTTT
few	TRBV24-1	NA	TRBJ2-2	CATTGYTGELFF	TGTGCCACCACAGGATACACCGGGGAGCTGTTTTTT
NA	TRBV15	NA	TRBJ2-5	CATSARGIGQETQYF	TGTGCCACCAGCGCTAGAGGCATAGGACAAGAGACCCAGTACTTC
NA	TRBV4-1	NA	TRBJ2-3	CASSQAVFQTTDTQYF	TGCGCCAGCAGCCAAGCGGTGTTTCAGACCACAGATACGCAGTATTTT
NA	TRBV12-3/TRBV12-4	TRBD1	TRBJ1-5	CASRAGGVNQPQHF	TGTGCCAGCAGGGCAGGGGGCGTCAATCAGCCCCAGCATTTT
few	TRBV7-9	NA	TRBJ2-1	CASSLIRRNEQFF	TGTGCCAGCAGCTTAATTCGTCGCAATGAGCAGTTCTTC
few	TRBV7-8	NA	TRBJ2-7	CASSLSSRGYEQYF	TGTGCCAGCAGCTTGAGTTCCAGAGGCTACGAGCAGTACTTC